This TCR beta chain originates from a study of blood T cell repertoires in COVID-19. Study information: Samples of COVID-19 (acute and convalescent) were obtained from the United States, Italy and Spain. PBMCs, B-cell-depleted T cells, or T cells were the source of the cDNA or gDNA that made up the material.

CDR1 SGHAT and CDR2 FQDESV come from the germline V gene (reference sequence). The CDR3 is made up of 14 amino acids. V was pared by 5 bases and J by 1 base, with 12 bases between. Per the authors' pipeline: Amplified reference gene primers provided the basis for estimating nucleated cell counts. Sequenced by immunoSEQ multiplex PCR; TCRdb stores in-frame clones only, minus some. V, J and clone size derive from that table, while D and trimming were established from the DNA sequence. Of about 410,000 clones in the sample, roughly 89% are singletons; the top ten hold approximately 1.5%. This clonotype originated in a woman under 40 with active or convalescent COVID-19. What was sequenced was peripheral blood. The V gene is TRBV11-1, the J gene TRBJ2-7; no firm D call. The CDR3 sequence is CASSLTGVSYEQYF. The CDR3 bases are TGTGCCAGCAGCCTAACGGGTGTATCCTACGAGCAGTACTTC.